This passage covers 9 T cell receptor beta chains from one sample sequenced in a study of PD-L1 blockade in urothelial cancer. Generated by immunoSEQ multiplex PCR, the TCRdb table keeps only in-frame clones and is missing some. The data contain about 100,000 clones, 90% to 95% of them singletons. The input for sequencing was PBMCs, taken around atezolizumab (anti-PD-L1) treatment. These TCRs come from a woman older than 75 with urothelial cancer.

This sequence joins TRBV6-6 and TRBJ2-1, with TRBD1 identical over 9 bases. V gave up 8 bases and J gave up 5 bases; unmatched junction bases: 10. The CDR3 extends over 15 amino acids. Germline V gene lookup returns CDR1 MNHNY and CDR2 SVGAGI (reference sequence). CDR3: CASQPPGQGHNEQFF. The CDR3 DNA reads TGTGCCAGCCAACCCCCGGGACAGGGTCACAATGAGCAGTTCTTC.

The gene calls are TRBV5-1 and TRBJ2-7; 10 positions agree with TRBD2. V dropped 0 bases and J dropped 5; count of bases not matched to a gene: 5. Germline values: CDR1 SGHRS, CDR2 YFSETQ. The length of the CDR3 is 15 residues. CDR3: CASSLESGRAHEQYF. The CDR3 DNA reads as TGCGCCAGCAGCTTGGAAAGCGGGAGGGCCCACGAGCAGTACTTC.

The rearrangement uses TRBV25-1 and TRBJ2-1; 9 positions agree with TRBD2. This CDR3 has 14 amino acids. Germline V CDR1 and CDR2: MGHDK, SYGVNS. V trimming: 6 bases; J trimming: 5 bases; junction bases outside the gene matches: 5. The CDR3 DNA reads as TGTGCCAGCAGGACTAGCGGAGCCAACAATGAGCAGTTCTTC. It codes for CASRTSGANNEQFF.

The CDR3 here is CASSLGQTNTEAFF. CDR3 DNA: TGCGCCAGCAGCTTGGGACAGACGAACACTGAAGCTTTCTTT. The chain joins TRBV5-1 to TRBJ1-1, with a weak D call TRBD1 (5 bases). In germline, CDR1 is SGHRS, CDR2 YFSETQ. This CDR3 is built from 14 residues. V was trimmed by 0 bases and J by 1 base, leaving 7 bases between them. The full variable domain, its missing parts supplied by reference TRBV5-1 and TRBJ1-1, is KAGVTQTPRYLIKTRGQQVTLSCSPISGHRSVSWYQQTPGQGLQFLFEYFSETQRNKGNFPGRFSGRQFSNSRSEMNVSTLELGDSALYLCASSLGQTNTEAFFGQGTRLTVV.

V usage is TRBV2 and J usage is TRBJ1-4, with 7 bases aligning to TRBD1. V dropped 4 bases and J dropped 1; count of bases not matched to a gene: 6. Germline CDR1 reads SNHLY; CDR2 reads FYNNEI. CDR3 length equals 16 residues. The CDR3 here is CASSGDSTRTNEKLFF. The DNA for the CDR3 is TGTGCCAGCAGTGGGGACAGCACACGAACTAATGAAAAACTGTTTTTT.

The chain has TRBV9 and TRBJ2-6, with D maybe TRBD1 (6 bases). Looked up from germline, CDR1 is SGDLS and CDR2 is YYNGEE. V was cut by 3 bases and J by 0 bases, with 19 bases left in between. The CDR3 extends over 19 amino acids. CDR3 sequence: CASSAGPGAFSSGANVLTF. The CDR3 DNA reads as TGTGCCAGCAGCGCGGGACCAGGGGCTTTCTCCTCTGGGGCCAACGTCCTGACTTTC. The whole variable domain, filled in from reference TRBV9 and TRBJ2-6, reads DSGVTQTPKHLITATGQRVTLRCSPRSGDLSVYWYQQSLDQGLQFLIQYYNGEERAKGNILERFSAQQFPDLHSELNLSSLELGDSALYFCASSAGPGAFSSGANVLTFGAGSRLTVL.

The CDR3 region has the DNA TGCGCCAGCAGTCGGGCGGGATCTGCCGAGCAGTACTTC. Amino acids: CASSRAGSAEQYF. This chain connects TRBV5-1 to TRBJ2-7; maybe TRBD2 (6 bases). Trimming left V 5 bases short and J 6 bases short, with 15 bases between. The CDR3 spans 13 residues. Germline CDR1 and CDR2: SGHRS and YFSETQ.

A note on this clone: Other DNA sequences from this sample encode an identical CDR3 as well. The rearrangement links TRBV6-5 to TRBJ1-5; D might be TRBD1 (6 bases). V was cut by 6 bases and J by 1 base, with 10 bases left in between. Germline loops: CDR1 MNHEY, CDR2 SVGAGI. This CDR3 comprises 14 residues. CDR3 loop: CASSPGQSNQPQHF. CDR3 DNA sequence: TGTGCCAGCAGCCCCGGACAGAGCAATCAGCCCCAGCATTTT.

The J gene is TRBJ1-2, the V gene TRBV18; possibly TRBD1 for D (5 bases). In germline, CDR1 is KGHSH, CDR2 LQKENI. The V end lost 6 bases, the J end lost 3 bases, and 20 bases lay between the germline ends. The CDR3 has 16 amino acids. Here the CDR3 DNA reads TGTGCCAGCTCGACCCTACCTGGGGGGGGTGACTATGGCTACACCTTC. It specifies CASSTLPGGGDYGYTF.